This TCR beta chain came from a study of CD8+CD57+ T cells in acquired aplastic anemia. Genomic DNA constituted the template upon which TCR beta VDJ and CDR3 profiling was performed. TCRdb reprocessed the reads with MiXCR, giving one entry per CDR3 protein. The profile shows about 290,000 distinct CDR3 sequences, 56% of them singletons. Findings and caveats of the study: Found in both controls and patients were twenty-nine CD8+ CDR3 sequences.

An expansion of CD8+CD57+ cells by flow cytometry had been shown in patients chosen for sequencing. The CDR3 loop spans 12 amino acids. Trimming left V 7 bases short and J 4 bases short, with 9 bases between. About this clonotype: Its target is unknown.

The rearrangement links TRBV12-3 or TRBV12-4 to TRBJ2-3; no reliable D call. This TCR derives from a human donor with aplastic anemia. Material for sequencing was sorted CD4+, CD8+, or CD8+CD57+ T cells (not recorded which) from PBMCs. CDR3 nucleotides: TGTGCCAGCACCGAAGGCGCAGATACGCAGTATTTT. Protein sequence: CASTEGADTQYF.